Shown below are 6 T cell receptor beta chains from a single sample sequenced in a study of monozygotic twins with inflammatory bowel disease. TCRdb re-called the 5' RACE reads and catalogs CDR3 proteins one per entry, DNA excluded. This sample contains a few hundred thousand distinct CDR3 sequences. The sample was blood. All receptors come from a human donor with ulcerative colitis or Crohn's disease, or a healthy co-twin of an affected twin (not recorded which).

The V call is TRBV7-9, the J call TRBJ1-5. Germline V gives CDR1 SEHNR, CDR2 FQNEAQ (reference sequence). CDR3 length equals 15 residues. The CDR3 sequence: CASSLSADSNQPQHF.

The rearrangement joins TRBV5-1 to TRBJ2-2; TCRdb calls TRBD2, which cannot be checked without DNA. Germline CDR1 reads SGHRS; CDR2 reads YFSETQ. There are 17 residues in the CDR3. The CDR3 sequence: CASSPTSGRVGTGELFF. The full variable domain, completed using reference TRBV5-1 and TRBJ2-2, is KAGVTQTPRYLIKTRGQQVTLSCSPISGHRSVSWYQQTPGQGLQFLFEYFSETQRNKGNFPGRFSGRQFSNSRSEMNVSTLELGDSALYLCASSPTSGRVGTGELFFGEGSRLTVL.

V is TRBV5-1 and J is TRBJ1-2; absent DNA, TCRdb's TRBD1 call cannot be checked. From germline, CDR1 is SGHRS and CDR2 YFSETQ. The CDR3 covers 14 residues. This chain's CDR3 is CASSFGQGYYGYTF.

J is TRBJ2-7 and V is TRBV28; the D call of TRBD2 rests on TCRdb alone, since no DNA is present to check it. Germline lookup yields CDR1 MDHEN and CDR2 SYDVKM. The CDR3 is made up of 17 amino acids. CDR3 in amino acids: CASSLPGGAEGSYEQYF.

V gene TRBV6-1 combines with J gene TRBJ1-4; TCRdb lists TRBD1, though no DNA is available to test this call. Germline V lookup: CDR1 MNHNS, CDR2 SASEGT. There are 16 residues in the CDR3. CDR3 region: CASSPDSGTGGEKLFF.

The chain is built from TRBV12-3 or TRBV12-4 and TRBJ2-3; TCRdb designates TRBD1, a call that cannot be tested without DNA. The length of the CDR3 is 12 residues. This chain's CDR3 is CASSQTGDTQYF.